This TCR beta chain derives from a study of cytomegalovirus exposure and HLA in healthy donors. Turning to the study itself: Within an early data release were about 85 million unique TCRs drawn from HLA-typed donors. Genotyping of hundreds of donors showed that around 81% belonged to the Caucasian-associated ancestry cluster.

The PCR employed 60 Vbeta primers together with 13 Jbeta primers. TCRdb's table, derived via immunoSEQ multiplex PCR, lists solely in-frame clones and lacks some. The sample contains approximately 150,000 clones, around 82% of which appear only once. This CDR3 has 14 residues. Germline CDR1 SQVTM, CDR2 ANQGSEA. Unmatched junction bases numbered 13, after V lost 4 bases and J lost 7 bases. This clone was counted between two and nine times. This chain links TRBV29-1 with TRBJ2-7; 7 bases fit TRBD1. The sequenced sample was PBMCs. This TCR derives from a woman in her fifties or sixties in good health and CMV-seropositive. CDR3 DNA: TGCAGCGTTGCCGGGACAGACTATTATGGGGAGCAGTACTTC. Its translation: CSVAGTDYYGEQYF.